A single sample is the source of the 6 T cell receptor beta chains below, sequenced in a study of blood T cell repertoires in COVID-19 (dated by TCRdb to about 2020). The library was built by means of the immunoSEQ multiplex PCR assay. In TCRdb, the immuneACCESS table is reduced to in-frame sequences with V and J assigned. These tables do not hold every clone; where another copy was compared, an unresolved V gene accounts for under half, and the others remain unexplained. This sample gives about 97,000 clones in total; around 90% of them show up just once. In total, the top ten clones hold around 5% of the sample. Input material: peripheral blood. The source of these receptors is a woman aged 45-65 years with COVID-19, enrolled during active disease.

This sequence joins TRBV27 and TRBJ2-2, with a possible D match to TRBD2 (5 bases). CDR1 MNHEY and CDR2 SMNVEV come from the germline V gene (reference sequence). The CDR3 runs 14 residues. Trimming pared 5 bases from V and 6 bases from J, leaving 13 bases between. CDR3 DNA sequence: TGTGCCAGCAGTCCCCGAGCGAGGGCCGGGGAGCTGTTTTTT. Encoded protein: CASSPRARAGELFF.

The chain combines TRBV5-5 with TRBJ1-1; TRBD1 matches at 7 bases. The germline gives CDR1 SGHKS, CDR2 YYEKEE (reference sequence). Losses at the gene ends were 4 bases for V and 7 bases for J; bases not matched to a gene: 10. CDR3 size: 14 residues. The DNA of the CDR3 is TGTGCCAGCAGCCCTCGAACAGGGGCCCTTGAAGCTTTCTTT. The encoded protein is CASSPRTGALEAFF.

This clone has a single count. The chain recombines TRBV5-6 with TRBJ2-5; perhaps TRBD2 as D (6 bases). Germline CDR1 reads SGHDT; CDR2 reads YYEEEE. V shed 0 bases and J shed 5 bases, with 14 bases lying between them. CDR3 size: 15 residues. The DNA for the CDR3 is TGTGCCAGCAGCTTGGTCTCGGCGGGGCAGGAGACCCAGTACTTC. It yields the protein CASSLVSAGQETQYF.

V gene TRBV29-1 combines with J gene TRBJ1-2; a weak D match, TRBD1 (6 bases). V lost 4 bases and J lost 4, with 10 bases in between. There are 12 residues in the CDR3. In germline, CDR1 is SQVTM, CDR2 ANQGSEA. As DNA, the CDR3 is TGCAGCGTTGGGGGGGGCGGCTATGGCTACACCTTC. Encoded protein: CSVGGGGYGYTF.

J is TRBJ1-5 and V is TRBV11-3; D is perhaps TRBD1 (5 bases). This CDR3 region has 13 residues. Germline V lookup: CDR1 SGHNT, CDR2 YENEEA. V was shortened by 3 bases and J by 5 bases, with 8 bases between the two germline ends. CDR3 DNA sequence: TGTGCCAGCAGCTTTGCGGGGGATCAGCCCCAGCATTTT. Translation gives CASSFAGDQPQHF.

V and J are TRBV5-1 and TRBJ1-4; D remains ambiguous. The ends were cut back, 0 bases at V and 8 bases at J, with 11 bases in the middle. Germline values: CDR1 SGHRS, CDR2 YFSETQ. The CDR3 extends over 14 amino acids. The CDR3 region is CASSLDTGREKLFF. The CDR3 DNA is TGCGCCAGCAGCTTGGATACCGGGAGAGAAAAACTGTTTTTT.